The present T cell receptor beta chain was sequenced within a study of cytomegalovirus exposure and HLA in healthy donors. Study-wide points: Most observed TCR sequences were rare, whereas some public TCRs were detected in many donors.

Losses at the gene ends were 4 bases for V and 2 bases for J; bases not matched to a gene: 9. Germline loops: CDR1 PRHDT, CDR2 FYEKMQ (reference sequence). The CDR3 extends over 17 amino acids. Note on this clone: Antigen: not known.

Primers: 60 Vbeta forward and 13 Jbeta reverse. Using immunoSEQ multiplex PCR, the repertoire was profiled, and TCRdb retains in-frame clones only, with some absent. The sample holds fewer than 300,000 clones, roughly 80% seen once. The chain joins TRBV13 to TRBJ2-1; 9 bases fit TRBD1. The sequenced material came from PBMCs. The TCR comes from a girl aged 2-15 years in good health and CMV-seronegative. The CDR3 spells CASSSDRGSRAYNEQFF. In DNA, the CDR3 is TGTGCCAGCAGCTCGGACAGGGGTAGTCGGGCCTACAATGAGCAGTTCTTC.